This TCR beta chain was profiled in a study of blood T cell repertoires in COVID-19. Profiling relied on immunoSEQ multiplex PCR, and the TCRdb table lists in-frame clones only, not all of them. The repertoire consists of about 300,000 clones, with 80% to 90% occurring once and the leading ten covering roughly 2%. Germline V gene sequence: CDR1 SGHRS, CDR2 YFSETQ. CDR3 size: 14 residues. V was pared by 0 bases and J by 7 bases, with 13 bases between. This sequence joins TRBV5-1 and TRBJ1-1; D uncertain. Sequences were obtained from PBMCs or T cells enriched from blood (not recorded which). This TCR was recovered from a man aged 25 to 45 who had recovered from COVID-19. CDR3 sequence reads: CASSLVPSGNEAFF. The CDR3, as DNA: TGCGCCAGCAGCTTGGTCCCTTCCGGGAATGAAGCTTTCTTT.